Each of the 22 T cell receptor beta chains below was sequenced from the same sample in a study of T cell responses to AZD1222 COVID-19 vaccine. Clones were read by immunoSEQ multiplex PCR, and TCRdb kept only the in-frame ones, dropping some. The sample includes some 120,000 clones, roughly nine tenths of them seen just once. The sequenced sample was peripheral blood, obtained on day 0 of AZD1222 vaccination. The receptor source for this set is an adult in good health.

This chain joins TRBV24-1 and TRBJ1-2, with D uncertain. The ends were cut back, 3 bases at V and 8 bases at J, with 9 bases in the middle. The CDR3 sequence is 12 residues long. Germline-derived CDR1 and CDR2 are KGHDR and SFDVKD. The CDR3 spells CATSDGIGGYTF. CDR3 in DNA: TGTGCCACCAGTGATGGAATCGGGGGCTACACCTTC.

This rearrangement joins TRBV3-1 (or the pseudogene TRBV3-2) to TRBJ1-6; D is unresolved. The CDR3 runs 14 residues. The germline V and J ends were trimmed by 9 bases and 10 bases, with 19 bases remaining between them. CDR1 and CDR2 (germline): LGHDT, YNNKEL (reference sequence). The CDR3 coding sequence is TGTGCCAGTGCTGGCCAGCTCGGGGAATCACCCCTCCACTTT. Amino acid sequence: CASAGQLGESPLHF.

The chain links TRBV2 to TRBJ1-5; tentatively, D is TRBD1 (6 bases). The CDR3 spans 15 residues. The germline V and J ends were trimmed by 5 bases and 0 bases, with 11 bases remaining between them. In germline, CDR1 is SNHLY, CDR2 FYNNEI. The CDR3 region has the DNA TGTGCCAGCAGTACCGGGGGGCGTAGCAATCAGCCCCAGCATTTT. As protein: CASSTGGRSNQPQHF.

The chain is built from TRBV4-2 and TRBJ2-1; perhaps TRBD2 as D (5 bases). In germline, CDR1 is LGHNA, CDR2 YNFKEQ. The CDR3 contains 14 residues. Trimming cost V 2 bases and J 3 bases, with 8 bases left between them. The CDR3, as DNA: TGTGCCAGCAGCCAAAGAGGGTTCTACAATGAGCAGTTCTTC. Translation gives CASSQRGFYNEQFF.

The chain links TRBV18 to TRBJ1-2; perhaps TRBD1 as D (5 bases). V was pared by 3 bases and J by 1 base, with 9 bases between. Germline CDR1 reads KGHSH; CDR2 reads LQKENI. CDR3 size: 14 residues. CDR3: CASSPDINNYGYTF. The CDR3 DNA reads as TGTGCCAGCTCACCGGACATTAATAACTATGGCTACACCTTC.

The CDR3 sequence: CASSPVSGYYNEQFF. CDR3 in DNA: TGTGCCAGCTCACCAGTGAGCGGGTACTACAATGAGCAGTTCTTC. V is TRBV18 and J is TRBJ2-1; maybe TRBD2 (6 bases). The V gene lost 2 bases and the J gene lost 3 bases, with 11 bases spanning the gap. CDR3 length: 15 residues. CDR1 is KGHSH, CDR2 LQKENI, per germline.

This chain connects TRBV4-2 to TRBJ2-2, with D perhaps TRBD1 (6 bases). The CDR3 totals 14 residues. Between the trimmed V and J ends, which lost 3 bases and 1 base, there was a span of 6 bases. Germline loops: CDR1 LGHNA, CDR2 YNFKEQ. CDR3 in amino acids: CASSQGQNTGELFF. The CDR3 region has the DNA TGTGCCAGCAGCCAGGGACAGAACACCGGGGAGCTGTTTTTT.

The J gene is TRBJ1-1, the V gene TRBV5-6, with D hard to call. Deletions cut 4 bases from V and 7 bases from J, with 8 bases between. The CDR3 contains 11 residues. Germline CDR1 reads SGHDT; CDR2 reads YYEEEE. In DNA, the CDR3 is TGTGCCAGCAGCCAGAATAATGAAGCTTTCTTT. It specifies CASSQNNEAFF.

The chain has TRBV12-5 and TRBJ2-1; 7 bases agree with TRBD2. The CDR3 is made up of 16 amino acids. V shed 0 bases and J 10 bases; nucleotides not matched to a gene: 12. Germline CDR1 is LGHNT and CDR2 is FRNRAP. CDR3 amino acids: CASGLVWGGRRREQFF. The CDR3 DNA sequence: TGTGCTAGTGGTTTGGTATGGGGCGGGAGACGTCGGGAGCAGTTCTTC.

This clone occurred a few times. This chain links TRBV10-3 with TRBJ1-2, with D possibly TRBD1 on 6 matching bases. V lost 8 bases to trimming and J lost 2 bases, with 9 bases between them. The CDR3 loop spans 12 amino acids. Germline V gene lookup returns CDR1 ENHRY and CDR2 SYGVKD. The CDR3 region is CAISGANYGYTF. For the CDR3, the DNA is TGTGCCATCTCAGGGGCGAACTATGGCTACACCTTC.

There are a few counts of this clone. The rearrangement joins TRBV14 to TRBJ1-1; possibly TRBD1 for D (5 bases). The germline V and J ends were trimmed by 0 bases and 11 bases, with 22 bases remaining between them. Germline V gene lookup returns CDR1 SGHDN and CDR2 FVKESK. The length of the CDR3 is 16 residues. In nucleotides, the CDR3 is TGTGCCAGCAGCCAAGAACCGCGACTGGGACTCCAGGGCGCTTTCTTT. Protein product: CASSQEPRLGLQGAFF.

The chain recombines TRBV10-3 with TRBJ2-7; D not certain. Trimming took 10 bases from V and 6 from J, leaving 22 bases between them. The CDR3 sequence is 14 residues long. Germline V gene data show CDR1 as ENHRY and CDR2 as SYGVKD. Written as DNA, the CDR3 is TGTGCCACCCAGTACAGATCGTCGGAGAGCGAGCAGTACTTC. Protein: CATQYRSSESEQYF.

V gene TRBV18 combines with J gene TRBJ2-5, with a possible D match to TRBD1 (6 bases). The CDR3 totals 15 residues. Germline-derived CDR1 and CDR2 are KGHSH and LQKENI. V was cut by 0 bases and J by 0 bases, with 8 bases left in between. In DNA form, the CDR3 reads TGTGCCAGCTCACCACCTTGGACAGACCAAGAGACCCAGTACTTC. Protein: CASSPPWTDQETQYF.

This chain uses TRBV28 with TRBJ1-2; D might be TRBD1 (5 bases). Trimming cost V 5 bases and J 0 bases, with 16 bases left between them. This CDR3 region has 16 residues. Germline CDR1 reads MDHEN; CDR2 reads SYDVKM. The CDR3 DNA follows: TGTGCCAGCAGTCCCCCGGGACTTGCTACTAACTATGGCTACACCTTC. Amino acid sequence: CASSPPGLATNYGYTF.

This clone was detected a few times. V is TRBV2 and J is TRBJ1-3; no clear D gene. The length of the CDR3 is 14 residues. Germline V gene sequence: CDR1 SNHLY, CDR2 FYNNEI. V was trimmed by 8 bases and J by 0 bases, leaving 11 bases between them. DNA for the CDR3: TGTGCCAGCGGGGAGGGCTCCTCTGGAAACACCATATATTTT. Translated, it gives CASGEGSSGNTIYF.

The chain couples TRBV27 to TRBJ2-7; the D is unclear. V was shortened by 3 bases and J by 2 bases, with 8 bases between the two germline ends. The CDR3 consists of 13 residues. Germline lookup yields CDR1 MNHEY and CDR2 SMNVEV (reference sequence). The DNA of the CDR3 is TGTGCCAGCAGTTTGGGTCAAACCTACGAGCAGTACTTC. Translation: CASSLGQTYEQYF.

The chain recombines TRBV19 with TRBJ2-3; TRBD2 aligns across 8 bases. The CDR3 has 18 residues. Trimming cost V 7 bases and J 1 base; bases outside gene matches: 16. Germline CDR1 is LNHDA and CDR2 is SQIVND (reference sequence). CDR3 DNA sequence: TGTGCCAGTAAGAGGGCGGGAGGAGGGATATATGGCACAGATACGCAGTATTTT. Protein: CASKRAGGGIYGTDTQYF.

The chain combines TRBV27 with TRBJ2-5; D may be TRBD2 (6 bases). The V and J ends lost 6 bases and 4 bases respectively, with 12 bases between them. This CDR3 contains 13 residues. Germline V CDR1 and CDR2: MNHEY, SMNVEV (reference sequence). CDR3 residues: CASSDGSRETQYF. DNA of the CDR3: TGTGCCAGCAGCGACGGGAGTCGAGAGACCCAGTACTTC.

The CDR3 is CASSEGARYTF. The CDR3 coding sequence is TGTGCCAGCAGTGAAGGCGCCCGGTACACCTTC. The chain carries TRBV2 and TRBJ1-2; D call uncertain. The CDR3 totals 11 residues. V was trimmed by 1 base and J by 11 bases, leaving 8 bases between them. Germline V gene data show CDR1 as SNHLY and CDR2 as FYNNEI.

The chain joins TRBV2 to TRBJ1-2; 8 bases are a match to TRBD1. The V and J ends lost 8 bases and 3 bases, in that order; junction bases with no gene match: 8. The CDR3 contains 14 residues. CDR1 is SNHLY, CDR2 FYNNEI, per germline. Written as DNA, the CDR3 is TGTGCCAGCCCCCGCGGACAGGGTGACTATGGCTACACCTTC. This codes for CASPRGQGDYGYTF.

This sequence joins TRBV3-1 (or the pseudogene TRBV3-2) and TRBJ2-3; perhaps TRBD1 as D (6 bases). Trimming pared 1 base from V and 10 bases from J, leaving 15 bases between. The CDR3 sequence is 14 residues long. Germline lookup yields CDR1 LGHDT and CDR2 YNNKEL (reference sequence). The CDR3: CASSQGTGRFSQYF. Here the CDR3 DNA reads TGTGCCAGCAGCCAAGGTACAGGGAGATTTTCGCAGTATTTT.

The chain joins TRBV10-3 to TRBJ1-4; D not certain. The V and J ends lost 6 bases and 8 bases respectively, with 13 bases between them. CDR1 is ENHRY and CDR2 is SYGVKD in the germline V gene. The CDR3 length is 13 residues. DNA for the CDR3: TGTGCCATCAGGGGCCCGGGAGAGGAAAAACTGTTTTTT. It is translated as CAIRGPGEEKLFF.